This TCR beta chain comes out of a study of Graves' ophthalmopathy and Graves' hyperthyroidism (dated by TCRdb to between 2018 and 2020). As for the study more broadly: Peripheral blood was collected at initial diagnosis, before any treatment. TCR beta repertoire signatures were used to distinguish Graves' ophthalmopathy from Graves' hyperthyroidism and to predict progression to ophthalmopathy. In total, 135 blood samples were TCR-sequenced: approximately 40 ophthalmopathy, under 80 hyperthyroidism and some 17 hyperthyroidism-to-ophthalmopathy patients. To explore V-J signatures that separate ophthalmopathy from hyperthyroidism, a discovery set of about a hundred patients was enrolled, consisting of about 41 with ophthalmopathy and around 57 with stable hyperthyroidism. An independent validation cohort comprised some 19 hyperthyroidism patients and 15 to 17 patients who later progressed from hyperthyroidism to ophthalmopathy. In about 6 hyperthyroidism patients, the T-cell repertoire of thyroid tissue was compared with the T-cell repertoire of blood. Once sampling was done, hyperthyroidism patients were given methimazole at a starting dose of 30 mg daily, while ophthalmopathy patients were given high-dose intravenous methylprednisolone. On the study overall, not on this receptor specifically: Ophthalmopathy was separated from stable hyperthyroidism by the 13-signature model with just under 90% sensitivity and around 81% specificity in cross-validation and with 80%/75% in the test set. Most expanded thyroid clonotypes with frequency above 0.001 were also detected in blood, suggesting blood repertoires may reflect the thyroid immune response. In validation, the model predicted ophthalmopathy progression with less than 71% sensitivity and around 72% specificity; 12 predicted patients were CT-confirmed with GO in a median of around 6 months. Sample size was not predetermined statistically, and investigators were not blinded to group allocation.

Trimming leaves V shorter by 5 bases and J shorter by 5 bases, with the junction holding 6 bases beyond the gene matches. The germline V gene (reference sequence) yields SEHNR for CDR1 and FQNEAQ for CDR2. Termini included, the CDR3 measures 14 amino acids. The retained sequence is limited to the CDR3, 42 bases, with the frame set at the first base. Ophthalmopathy patients had moderately to severely active disease, Clinical Activity Score of at least 3, NOSPECS grade of at least 4, and disease duration under 3 months. Patients were excluded if they had other autoimmune diseases, uncontrolled infections, pregnancy or lactation. Clinical symptoms, serum thyroxine, TRAb, thyroid ultrasound and orbital computed tomography were used for diagnosis. PBMCs were isolated from approximately 10 ml of fresh peripheral blood by Ficoll-Paque density gradient centrifugation. Total RNA was extracted with Trizol reagent and quality-checked on an Agilent 2100 Bioanalyzer.

For repertoire sequencing, TCR beta CDR3 regions were amplified from RNA transcripts. A first-round RT-PCR used HTBI primers with the Qiagen OneStep RT-PCR kit, followed by a second-round multiplex PCR, size selection and purification. Libraries were sequenced paired-end with 100 bp reads on an Illumina HiSeq2000. The published analysis was carried out like this. SOAPnuke was used to process the reads, removing any read that contained adapters or uncalled bases, had a mean Phred below 15, or lacked an exact match to the constant primer or identifier. COPE v1.2.5 was used to merge the high-quality paired reads. Clonotypes were defined as unique nucleotide sequences and were aligned to IMGT TRB V, D and J references using MiTCR v1.1. The analysis was limited to V-J combinations with a frequency above 0.0001, which together covered 99.2% of repertoires. For each V-J combination, a TCR clonal expansion and chaos score was defined as F50 clonal expansion divided by the chaos observed in the TCRdist matrix. Welch's t-statistics and random forest were used to reduce the features to about 14 V-J combinations, which were then used as input to a naive Bayes classifier. The similarity between thyroid and blood repertoires was quantified using the Morisita-Horn index. Starting from the raw public reads, TCRdb applied fastp trimming at Q25, assembled clones with MiXCR and retained in-frame beta chains. CDR3 protein sequences are deduplicated, and each keeps its most common genes and DNA. V and J calls and clone size were set by TCRdb, not the authors. The sample has hundreds of thousands of distinct CDR3 sequences on record, around 45% of them singletons. Around half of the sample comes from the top ten.

About this clonotype itself: Its antigen is not yet known. A read error may explain this, as a much larger clone is one base away. This is likely a read error, given that the CDR3 carries no conserved phenylalanine or tryptophan at its end.

Sequencing input: peripheral blood. The receptor was isolated from an adult man with Graves' ophthalmopathy. This receptor chain uses TRBV7-9 and TRBJ1-1, with TRBD1 identical over 9 junction bases. The bases read TGTGCCAGCAGCATCGGACAGGGGTGGACTGAAGCTTTCCTT. Its amino acids are CASSIGQGWTEAFL.